Listed below are T cell receptor beta chains from one sample, sequenced in a study of memory CD8 T cells in hepatitis C reinfection. Profiling relied on immunoSEQ multiplex PCR, and the TCRdb table lists in-frame clones only, not all of them. The data show around 45,000 clones, with around 87% seen just once and about 1.3% held by the top ten. Sequenced input: naive CD8+ T cells sorted from blood. Every receptor here comes from a man aged 18 to 30 with hepatitis C virus infection. The CDR3 runs from the conserved cysteine through the conserved F or W. Each record gives: J gene, D gene, CDR3 length, V gene, clone size, CDR3 protein, CDR3 DNA. A D gene is named only where the DNA matches it firmly. Clone sizes are given selectively: once, few, many, or a class where the clone is expanded.

J gene: TRBJ2-5
D gene: TRBD2
CDR3 length: 16
V gene: TRBV11-3
clone size: .
CDR3 protein: CASSSRLAGTQETQYF
CDR3 DNA: TGTGCCAGCAGCTCCCGACTAGCGGGGACCCAAGAGACCCAGTACTTC

J gene: TRBJ2-7
D gene: TRBD1
CDR3 length: 15
V gene: TRBV28
clone size: .
CDR3 protein: CASSFLPGQKNEQYF
CDR3 DNA: TGTGCCAGCAGTTTCCTTCCGGGACAGAAGAACGAGCAGTACTTC

J gene: TRBJ2-3
D gene: .
CDR3 length: 12
V gene: TRBV30
clone size: .
CDR3 protein: CAWSGLTDTQYF
CDR3 DNA: TGTGCCTGGAGTGGACTAACAGATACGCAGTATTTT

J gene: TRBJ1-2
D gene: TRBD1
CDR3 length: 14
V gene: TRBV7-9
clone size: .
CDR3 protein: CASSLGDSNYGYTF
CDR3 DNA: TGTGCCAGCAGCTTGGGGGACAGTAACTATGGCTACACCTTC

J gene: TRBJ2-1
D gene: .
CDR3 length: 17
V gene: TRBV4-1
clone size: .
CDR3 protein: CASSQVGGRGALDEQFF
CDR3 DNA: TGCGCCAGCAGCCAAGTGGGGGGGAGGGGGGCCCTCGATGAGCAGTTCTTC

J gene: TRBJ2-2
D gene: .
CDR3 length: 15
V gene: TRBV2
clone size: .
CDR3 protein: CASSALEGFPGELFF
CDR3 DNA: TGTGCCAGCAGCGCCCTGGAGGGGTTTCCCGGGGAGCTGTTTTTT

J gene: TRBJ1-5
D gene: TRBD1
CDR3 length: 15
V gene: TRBV7-9
clone size: .
CDR3 protein: CASAGGPLGNQPQHF
CDR3 DNA: TGTGCCAGCGCAGGGGGCCCATTAGGGAATCAGCCCCAGCATTTT

J gene: TRBJ2-2
D gene: .
CDR3 length: 15
V gene: TRBV7-9
clone size: .
CDR3 protein: CASSLTGDNTGELFF
CDR3 DNA: TGTGCCAGCAGCTTAACGGGAGATAACACCGGGGAGCTGTTTTTT

J gene: TRBJ1-5
D gene: .
CDR3 length: 13
V gene: TRBV5-5
clone size: .
CDR3 protein: CASSLGANQPQHF
CDR3 DNA: TGTGCCAGCAGCTTGGGGGCCAATCAGCCCCAGCATTTT

J gene: TRBJ1-3
D gene: TRBD1
CDR3 length: 17
V gene: TRBV28
clone size: .
CDR3 protein: CASSSDREDFSGNTIYF
CDR3 DNA: TGTGCCAGCAGTTCGGACAGGGAGGATTTCTCTGGAAACACCATATATTTT

J gene: TRBJ2-2
D gene: TRBD2
CDR3 length: 17
V gene: TRBV27
clone size: .
CDR3 protein: CASSLSGRALLNGELFF
CDR3 DNA: TGTGCCAGCAGCCTTAGCGGGAGGGCTTTGCTAAACGGGGAGCTGTTTTTT

J gene: TRBJ2-5
D gene: .
CDR3 length: 14
V gene: TRBV7-9
clone size: .
CDR3 protein: CASSLAPGRETQYF
CDR3 DNA: TGTGCCAGCAGCTTAGCGCCCGGGAGAGAGACCCAGTACTTC

J gene: TRBJ2-7
D gene: .
CDR3 length: 14
V gene: TRBV27
clone size: .
CDR3 protein: CASSPLGPSYEQYF
CDR3 DNA: TGTGCCAGCAGTCCACTAGGACCCTCCTACGAGCAGTACTTC

J gene: TRBJ2-1
D gene: TRBD2
CDR3 length: 17
V gene: TRBV7-9
clone size: .
CDR3 protein: CASNSLYSGSSYNEQFF
CDR3 DNA: TGTGCCAGCAACTCCCTATATAGCGGGAGCTCCTACAATGAGCAGTTCTTC

J gene: TRBJ2-3
D gene: .
CDR3 length: 13
V gene: TRBV27
clone size: .
CDR3 protein: CASSLGRSYTQYF
CDR3 DNA: TGTGCCAGCAGCTTAGGGAGGAGCTATACGCAGTATTTT

J gene: TRBJ2-7
D gene: .
CDR3 length: 14
V gene: TRBV29-1
clone size: .
CDR3 protein: CSVEDPGLFYEQYF
CDR3 DNA: TGCAGCGTTGAAGATCCGGGACTCTTCTACGAGCAGTACTTC

J gene: TRBJ2-1
D gene: TRBD2
CDR3 length: 17
V gene: TRBV7-2
clone size: once
CDR3 protein: CASSPLVMAGGNNEQFF
CDR3 DNA: TGTGCCAGCAGCCCATTGGTGATGGCGGGGGGAAACAATGAGCAGTTCTTC

J gene: TRBJ2-5
D gene: TRBD2
CDR3 length: 18
V gene: TRBV29-1
clone size: .
CDR3 protein: CSVDDLAGKPGSLETQYF
CDR3 DNA: TGCAGCGTGGACGATTTAGCGGGCAAGCCAGGGTCATTGGAGACCCAGTACTTC

J gene: TRBJ2-1
D gene: TRBD2
CDR3 length: 15
V gene: TRBV6-5
clone size: .
CDR3 protein: CASSYGTSPYNEQFF
CDR3 DNA: TGTGCCAGCAGTTATGGGACTAGCCCCTACAATGAGCAGTTCTTC

J gene: TRBJ1-1
D gene: .
CDR3 length: 13
V gene: TRBV29-1
clone size: once
CDR3 protein: CSVFYRVGPEAFF
CDR3 DNA: TGCAGCGTTTTTTACAGGGTTGGGCCTGAAGCTTTCTTT

J gene: TRBJ2-7
D gene: TRBD2
CDR3 length: 15
V gene: TRBV15
clone size: once
CDR3 protein: CATSGSDGRAYEQYF
CDR3 DNA: TGTGCCACCAGCGGATCGGATGGGAGGGCCTACGAGCAGTACTTC

J gene: TRBJ2-2
D gene: TRBD1
CDR3 length: 15
V gene: TRBV10-3
clone size: .
CDR3 protein: CAISDTGTEAGELFF
CDR3 DNA: TGTGCCATCAGTGACACCGGGACAGAGGCCGGGGAGCTGTTTTTT

J gene: TRBJ2-1
D gene: TRBD1
CDR3 length: 14
V gene: TRBV6-6
clone size: .
CDR3 protein: CASSYTRQGNEQFF
CDR3 DNA: TGTGCCAGCAGTTACACCCGACAGGGGAATGAGCAGTTCTTC

J gene: TRBJ1-2
D gene: .
CDR3 length: 16
V gene: TRBV6-6
clone size: few
CDR3 protein: CASSYVGEGRGYGYTF
CDR3 DNA: TGTGCCAGCAGTTACGTAGGAGAGGGGAGGGGATATGGCTACACCTTC

J gene: TRBJ1-1
D gene: .
CDR3 length: 13
V gene: TRBV14
clone size: .
CDR3 protein: CASSHLSNTEAFF
CDR3 DNA: TGTGCCAGCAGTCACTTATCGAACACTGAAGCTTTCTTT

J gene: TRBJ2-1
D gene: TRBD2
CDR3 length: 14
V gene: TRBV5-4
clone size: .
CDR3 protein: CASSGGLGVGEQFF
CDR3 DNA: TGTGCCAGCAGCGGGGGACTAGGGGTCGGTGAGCAGTTCTTC

J gene: TRBJ2-7
D gene: TRBD2
CDR3 length: 18
V gene: TRBV29-1
clone size: .
CDR3 protein: CSVEGKIRTSGGSYEQYF
CDR3 DNA: TGCAGCGTTGAGGGTAAGATTCGGACTAGCGGGGGCTCCTACGAGCAGTACTTC

J gene: TRBJ2-7
D gene: .
CDR3 length: 14
V gene: TRBV28
clone size: .
CDR3 protein: CASSDRDMAFEQYF
CDR3 DNA: TGTGCCAGCAGTGACCGGGACATGGCCTTCGAGCAGTACTTC

J gene: TRBJ2-1
D gene: .
CDR3 length: 16
V gene: TRBV13
clone size: .
CDR3 protein: CASSLSGGSSYNEQFF
CDR3 DNA: TGTGCCAGCAGCTTATCTGGGGGGAGCTCCTACAATGAGCAGTTCTTC

J gene: TRBJ2-1
D gene: .
CDR3 length: 13
V gene: TRBV12-5
clone size: .
CDR3 protein: CASGLNNYNEQFF
CDR3 DNA: TGTGCTAGTGGTTTGAACAACTACAATGAGCAGTTCTTC

J gene: TRBJ2-2
D gene: .
CDR3 length: 15
V gene: TRBV4-2
clone size: once
CDR3 protein: CASSQDGRGTGELFF
CDR3 DNA: TGTGCCAGCAGCCAAGACGGCCGGGGGACCGGGGAGCTGTTTTTT

J gene: TRBJ2-3
D gene: TRBD2
CDR3 length: 16
V gene: TRBV7-8
clone size: .
CDR3 protein: CASSWPQRGTTDTQYF
CDR3 DNA: TGTGCCAGCAGCTGGCCCCAGCGGGGGACTACAGATACGCAGTATTTT

J gene: TRBJ1-1
D gene: .
CDR3 length: 13
V gene: TRBV6-5
clone size: once
CDR3 protein: CASSYGRNTEAFF
CDR3 DNA: TGTGCCAGCAGTTACGGGAGGAACACTGAAGCTTTCTTT

J gene: TRBJ1-3
D gene: .
CDR3 length: 14
V gene: TRBV14
clone size: .
CDR3 protein: CASSQALSGNTIYF
CDR3 DNA: TGTGCCAGCAGCCAAGCCCTCTCTGGAAACACCATATATTTT

J gene: TRBJ2-3
D gene: .
CDR3 length: 16
V gene: TRBV10-3
clone size: .
CDR3 protein: CATAGVAEASTDTQYF
CDR3 DNA: TGTGCCACCGCCGGGGTAGCGGAAGCTAGCACAGATACGCAGTATTTT

J gene: TRBJ2-1
D gene: .
CDR3 length: 14
V gene: TRBV27
clone size: once
CDR3 protein: CASSYRVSYNEQFF
CDR3 DNA: TGTGCCAGCAGTTACAGGGTCTCCTACAATGAGCAGTTCTTC

J gene: TRBJ2-1
D gene: TRBD2
CDR3 length: 15
V gene: TRBV5-4
clone size: once
CDR3 protein: CASRQRGGLYNEQFF
CDR3 DNA: TGTGCCAGCAGGCAGCGGGGGGGCCTCTACAATGAGCAGTTCTTC

J gene: TRBJ1-1
D gene: TRBD1
CDR3 length: 15
V gene: TRBV19
clone size: .
CDR3 protein: CASSIVAGGYTEAFF
CDR3 DNA: TGTGCCAGTAGTATAGTGGCAGGGGGATACACTGAAGCTTTCTTT

J gene: TRBJ2-7
D gene: TRBD1
CDR3 length: 16
V gene: TRBV10-1
clone size: .
CDR3 protein: CASSPNRDRGFNEQYF
CDR3 DNA: TGCGCCAGCAGTCCCAACCGGGACAGGGGCTTTAACGAGCAGTACTTC

J gene: TRBJ2-1
D gene: .
CDR3 length: 16
V gene: TRBV7-9
clone size: .
CDR3 protein: CASSFRAGSSYNEQFF
CDR3 DNA: TGTGCCAGCAGCTTCCGCGCGGGGAGCTCCTACAATGAGCAGTTCTTC

J gene: TRBJ2-1
D gene: TRBD2
CDR3 length: 15
V gene: TRBV27
clone size: .
CDR3 protein: CATQNSGGSYNEQFF
CDR3 DNA: TGTGCCACCCAAAACAGCGGGGGATCCTACAATGAGCAGTTCTTC

J gene: TRBJ2-5
D gene: TRBD2
CDR3 length: 15
V gene: TRBV5-4
clone size: .
CDR3 protein: CASSLAASGQETQYF
CDR3 DNA: TGTGCCAGCAGCTTGGCGGCTAGCGGACAAGAGACCCAGTACTTC

J gene: TRBJ2-7
D gene: .
CDR3 length: 13
V gene: TRBV28
clone size: .
CDR3 protein: CASGGAGTYEQYF
CDR3 DNA: TGTGCCAGCGGGGGGGCGGGGACCTACGAGCAGTACTTC

J gene: TRBJ1-2
D gene: TRBD1
CDR3 length: 13
V gene: TRBV6-5
clone size: .
CDR3 protein: CASSYPGGYGYTF
CDR3 DNA: TGTGCCAGCAGTTACCCAGGGGGCTATGGCTACACCTTC

J gene: TRBJ2-1
D gene: .
CDR3 length: 14
V gene: TRBV5-1
clone size: .
CDR3 protein: CASSVWSSYNEQFF
CDR3 DNA: TGCGCCAGCAGTGTTTGGAGCTCCTACAATGAGCAGTTCTTC

J gene: TRBJ2-3
D gene: .
CDR3 length: 16
V gene: TRBV5-1
clone size: .
CDR3 protein: CASSWGAGTSTDTQYF
CDR3 DNA: TGCGCCAGCAGCTGGGGAGCGGGGACAAGCACAGATACGCAGTATTTT

J gene: TRBJ2-2
D gene: .
CDR3 length: 12
V gene: TRBV9
clone size: .
CDR3 protein: CASRGSLRELFF
CDR3 DNA: TGTGCCAGCAGAGGGAGTTTGCGGGAGCTGTTTTTT

J gene: TRBJ2-3
D gene: TRBD1
CDR3 length: 14
V gene: TRBV12-5
clone size: .
CDR3 protein: CASGWGQGPDTQYF
CDR3 DNA: TGTGCTAGTGGTTGGGGACAGGGGCCGGATACGCAGTATTTT